This T cell receptor (beta chain) was sequenced in a study of T-cell memory formation after mild COVID-19. Comment on this clonotype: Its specificity is not known.

Study-level findings and limits: While clones contracting from day 15 to 85 were balanced between CD4 and CD8, later expanders leaned CD4+. Mostly located in CM and EM were contracting CD4+ clones, with contracting CD8+ clones located in EMRA. Among clones peaking at day 37 in the second wave, SARS-CoV-2 specificity remained unconfirmed.

Trimming removed 1 base from V and 9 bases from J, with 10 bases in between. Germline CDR1 is SGHTA and CDR2 is FQGTGA. This CDR3 is 14 amino acids long. With constant-segment primers, 5'RACE yielded cDNA libraries of TCR alpha and TCR beta that carried sample barcodes and UMIs. TCRdb re-analysed the 5' RACE reads in MiXCR, keeping a single row per CDR3 protein. The repertoire holds 400,000 to 550,000 distinct CDR3 sequences, with 25% as singletons. The source is an adult woman who had mild COVID-19 (a few samples of this study predate the infection). Cell type and time point are not known. The sample comprised PBMCs or a T cell subset sorted from them (not recorded which). This chain uses TRBV7-3 with TRBJ1-6; perhaps TRBD1 as D (6 bases). CDR3 bases: TGTGCCAGCAGCTTAAAGGGGGGTGGTTCACCCCTCCACTTT. It translates to CASSLKGGGSPLHF.